The clone carrying this T cell receptor (beta chain) appeared a few times. As yet, its antigen is unknown. This entry is derived from a study of metastatic and nonmetastatic thyroid tumors. The wider study: Malignant and benign thyroid patients had repertoires compared in peripheral blood and tumor or nodule tissue.

Original processing notes: Differences in CDR3 between clinicopathological groups were drawn on to build a classifier intended to discriminate distant-metastatic papillary thyroid cancer patients. TCRdb reprocessed the PCR reads via MiXCR. The V and J calls were determined by TCRdb, not by the authors. The table lists about 40,000 clones, approximately 16% of them singletons. All patients reached thyroid surgery having received no treatment beforehand. Study-level findings and limits: When malignant thyroid tumors were compared with benign nodules, TCR beta diversity was reportedly significantly higher in the malignant tumors. This held in both blood and tumor samples.

The sequence derives from a female donor with papillary thyroid cancer or a benign thyroid nodule (not recorded which). Some clones in this sample may be carry-over from other donors' samples. Sequencing was done on a sample of blood.

The CDR3 DNA sequence: TGTGCCAGCAGCGCCGGGTGTGATGGCTACACCTTC. Amino acids: CASSAGCDGYTF. The V and J genes are TRBV6-1 and TRBJ1-2; D gene unclear. CDR1 is MNHNS and CDR2 is SASEGT in the germline V gene. CDR3 length: 12 residues. V lost 6 bases and J 6 bases, leaving 11 bases between the germline ends.